This T cell receptor (beta chain) stems from a study of blood T cells in healthy people across ages. Study-level points and caveats: Any changes in expanded clonotypes were possibly confounded, as donor CMV status remained unknown.

J was trimmed by 0 bases and V by 4 bases; bases with no gene match: 8. The CDR3 is 16 amino acids. CDR1 and CDR2 from the germline V gene are SEHNR and FQNEAQ (reference sequence). On this clonotype: Its target is not known.

Primers used in a second PCR of about 7 to 12 cycles were a sample-barcoded 5' primer and a J-beta primer mix. A tag from a template-switch adaptor with 12 random nucleotides marked each cDNA molecule. MiXCR, run by TCRdb on the 5' RACE reads, gives a single entry per CDR3 protein. Altogether about 1.1 million distinct CDR3 sequences are present, 35% to 40% being singletons, with the ten largest covering around 14%. The sample was blood. The TCR was taken from a man between 18 and 35 years old in good health. V usage is TRBV7-9 and J usage is TRBJ1-2; 7 bases agree with TRBD1. The CDR3 is CASSSSRDSSNYGYTF. In DNA form, the CDR3 reads TGTGCCAGCAGCTCGAGCCGGGACAGCTCTAACTATGGCTACACCTTC.